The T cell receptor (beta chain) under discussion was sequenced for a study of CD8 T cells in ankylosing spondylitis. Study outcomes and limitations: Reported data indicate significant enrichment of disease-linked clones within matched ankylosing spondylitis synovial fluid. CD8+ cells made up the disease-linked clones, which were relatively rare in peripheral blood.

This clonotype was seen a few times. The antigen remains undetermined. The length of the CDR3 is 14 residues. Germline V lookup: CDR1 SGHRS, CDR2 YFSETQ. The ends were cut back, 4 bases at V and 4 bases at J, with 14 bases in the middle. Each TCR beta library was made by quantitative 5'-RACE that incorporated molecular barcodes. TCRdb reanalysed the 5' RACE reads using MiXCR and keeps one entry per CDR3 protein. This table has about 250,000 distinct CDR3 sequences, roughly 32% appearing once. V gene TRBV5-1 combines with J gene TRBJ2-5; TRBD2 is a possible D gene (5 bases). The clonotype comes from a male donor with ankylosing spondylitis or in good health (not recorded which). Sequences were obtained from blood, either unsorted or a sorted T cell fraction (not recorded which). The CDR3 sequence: CASSPGLGTETQYF. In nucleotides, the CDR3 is TGCGCCAGCAGCCCAGGACTGGGAACAGAGACCCAGTACTTC.